Below, 29 T cell receptor beta chains from the same sample are listed, as sequenced in a study of T cells in Graves' hyperthyroidism and ophthalmopathy (dated by TCRdb to about 2019). Libraries were made using multiplex PCR. TCRdb lists the instrument as Illumina HiSeq 2000. TCR beta CDR3 regions were amplified from RNA transcripts. The first round of RT-PCR for the TCR CDR3 was performed with the HTBI primer set and the Qiagen OneStep RT-PCR kit. TCRdb reprocessed the public reads (quality trimming at Q25 with fastp, clone calling with MiXCR) and kept in-frame beta chains. Under each unique CDR3 protein, matching rows form one entry showing the most common genes and DNA. In all, the sample holds under 350,000 distinct CDR3 sequences, and 18% of those were seen once. The biggest ten clones account for under 55% of the sample. The sequencing input was blood. These receptors came from a woman aged 50 to 60 with Graves' hyperthyroidism.

This clonotype has more than one count but fewer than ten. CDR3 sequence reads: CAWNTNLAGGINEQFF. CDR3 DNA sequence: TGTGCCTGGAATACTAACTTAGCGGGAGGGATCAATGAGCAGTTCTTC. The genes are TRBV30 and TRBJ2-1, with 11 bases that match TRBD2. The germline V gene has CDR1 GTSNPN and CDR2 SVGIG (reference sequence). The CDR3 is 16 amino acids. V shed 4 bases and J 6 bases; nucleotides not matched to a gene: 11.

V usage is TRBV5-4 and J usage is TRBJ2-5, with TRBD1 identical over 8 bases. The CDR3 consists of 16 residues. Unmatched junction bases numbered 5, after V lost 0 bases and J lost 1 base. Germline assignment: CDR1 SGHNT and CDR2 YYREEE (reference sequence). The CDR3 bases are TGTGCCAGCAGCTTGGGGCCGACAGGGGCCCAAGAGACCCAGTACTTC. It translates to CASSLGPTGAQETQYF.

This clonotype came up many times. The CDR3 region has the DNA TGTGCCTGGAGTAGGACTATTGAAGCTTTCTTT. Protein product: CAWSRTIEAFF. This sequence joins TRBV30 and TRBJ1-1; D gene uncertain. From germline, CDR1 is GTSNPN and CDR2 SVGIG (reference sequence). Trimming removed 2 bases at V and 7 bases at J, with 8 bases between. This CDR3 contains 11 residues.

J is TRBJ2-7 and V is TRBV6-5, with unresolved D. The germline V and J ends were trimmed by 0 bases and 3 bases, with 6 bases remaining between them. CDR3 size: 13 residues. Germline V gene lookup returns CDR1 MNHEY and CDR2 SVGAGI. CDR3 residues: CASSYSVHYEQYF. The CDR3 DNA sequence: TGTGCCAGCAGTTACTCGGTGCACTACGAGCAGTACTTC.

As regards this clonotype: A clone one base away is much larger, so this may be a read error. The chain couples TRBV11-1 to TRBJ2-7; tentatively, D is TRBD1 (7 bases). The germline V gene encodes CDR1 SGHAT and CDR2 FQDESV (reference sequence). V was clipped by 3 bases and J by 3 bases, with 15 bases between them. The CDR3 loop spans 15 amino acids. The CDR3 DNA is TGTGCCAGCAGCTTTACGACAGGGAGGAGCTACGAGCAGTACTTC. Its protein product is CASSFTTGRSYEQYF.

Here the CDR3 reads CASSTVVVNTEAFF. DNA of the CDR3: TGTGCCAGCTCGACGGTCGTTGTGAACACTGAAGCTTTCTTT. The chain recombines TRBV18 with TRBJ1-1; D uncertain. This CDR3 region has 14 residues. CDR1 and CDR2 from the germline V gene are KGHSH and LQKENI. Trimming took off 6 bases at V and 0 bases at J, with 11 bases between the two ends.

The table lists this clonotype with many counts. This chain links TRBV6-1 with TRBJ1-2; D gene ambiguous. V lost 0 bases and J lost 4, with 9 bases in between. CDR3 size: 14 residues. Germline V gene lookup returns CDR1 MNHNS and CDR2 SASEGT. The CDR3 loop reads CASSEAFWSYGYTF. CDR3 sequence (DNA): TGTGCCAGCAGTGAAGCCTTCTGGAGCTATGGCTACACCTTC.

This clonotype was counted only a few times. V and J are TRBV7-3 and TRBJ2-1, with 11 bases identical to TRBD2. The CDR3 is 17 residues long. Germline trimming cut 5 bases from V and 5 bases from J; bases unmatched to any gene: 11. The germline V gene encodes CDR1 SGHTA and CDR2 FQGTGA. The DNA of the CDR3 is TGTGCCAGCAGCGAGGGACTAGCGGATACCACAGACAATGAGCAGTTCTTC. Its protein is CASSEGLADTTDNEQFF.

This clonotype occurred many times. V is TRBV2 and J is TRBJ2-5, with TRBD1 identical over 7 bases. The CDR3 loop spans 14 amino acids. V shed 5 bases, J shed 2 bases, and the junction held 5 bases outside the gene matches. Germline V lookup: CDR1 SNHLY, CDR2 FYNNEI. CDR3 coding DNA: TGTGCCAGCAGTAGACCAGGGGGACAAGAGACCCAGTACTTC. The encoded protein is CASSRPGGQETQYF.

This clonotype occurred many times. V and J are TRBV5-6 and TRBJ1-1; TRBD1 agrees at 11 bases. Trimming took 3 bases from V and 11 from J; bases not matched to a gene: 9. From germline, CDR1 is SGHDT and CDR2 YYEEEE. The CDR3 spans 14 residues. The chain's CDR3 is CASSYGQGAQLAFF. CDR3 coding DNA: TGTGCCAGCAGCTACGGACAGGGGGCTCAGTTGGCTTTCTTT. Drawing the rest from reference TRBV5-6 and TRBJ1-1, the complete variable domain is DAGVTQSPTHLIKTRGQQVTLRCSPKSGHDTVSWYQQALGQGPQFIFQYYEEEERQRGNFPDRFSGHQFPNYSSELNVNALLLGDSALYLCASSYGQGAQLAFFGQGTRLTVV.

This clonotype was observed a few times. The V and J genes are TRBV27 and TRBJ2-7, with a weak D call TRBD1 (5 bases). Germline CDR1 reads MNHEY; CDR2 reads SMNVEV (reference sequence). The V end lost 5 bases, the J end lost 1 base, and 9 bases lay between the germline ends. The CDR3 has 13 residues. This CDR3 is CASSTDRSYEQYF. CDR3 DNA: TGTGCCAGCAGTACCGACAGATCCTACGAGCAGTACTTC.

The sample holds many counts of this clonotype. The V gene is TRBV28, the J gene TRBJ2-1; tentative D call: TRBD2 (5 bases). CDR3 size: 14 residues. Germline V gene lookup returns CDR1 MDHEN and CDR2 SYDVKM. The V end lost 1 base, the J end lost 3 bases, and 7 bases lay between the germline ends. The CDR3: CASSLSGSYNEQFF. CDR3 nucleotide sequence: TGTGCCAGCAGTTTATCGGGGAGCTACAATGAGCAGTTCTTC.

The V call is TRBV19, the J call TRBJ1-2, with unresolved D. This CDR3 has 13 amino acids. Per germline, CDR1 LNHDA and CDR2 SQIVND (reference sequence). V was clipped by 0 bases and J by 2 bases, with 4 bases between them. The DNA of the CDR3 is TGTGCCAGTAGTATAGAAGGGAACTATGGCTACACCTTC. Its translation is CASSIEGNYGYTF.

This clonotype was detected ten times or more. This sequence joins TRBV30 and TRBJ1-5; 10 nucleotides match TRBD1. The CDR3 runs to 14 residues. CDR1 is GTSNPN, CDR2 SVGIG, per germline (reference sequence). Trimming at V came to 5 bases and at J to 6 bases, leaving 7 bases not matched to a gene. The CDR3 nucleotides are TGTGCCTGGTCCGGGACAGGGGCGGGTCAGCCCCAGCATTTT. Protein: CAWSGTGAGQPQHF.

This clonotype was recorded many times. V usage is TRBV3-1 and J usage is TRBJ2-2; possible D gene TRBD2, 6 bases. With 1 base removed from V and 6 bases from J, the gap between germline ends came to 24 bases. The CDR3 sequence is 19 residues long. CDR1 and CDR2 (germline): LGHDT, YNNKEL (reference sequence). Written as DNA, the CDR3 is TGTGCCAGCAGCCAAGGAGGGGCCGGTCCGGAGGGCCTTCCCGGGGAGCTGTTTTTT. Translated, it gives CASSQGGAGPEGLPGELFF. Using reference TRBV3-1 and TRBJ2-2 for the parts outside the CDR3, the full variable domain is DTAVSQTPKYLVTQMGNDKSIKCEQNLGHDTMYWYKQDSKKFLKIMFSYNNKELIINETVPNRFSPKSPDKAHLNLHINSLELGDSAVYFCASSQGGAGPEGLPGELFFGEGSRLTVL.

This clonotype has just a few counts. The CDR3 protein is CASSILVTNSPLHF. Here the CDR3 DNA reads TGTGCCAGCAGTATACTGGTTACTAATTCACCCCTCCACTTT. The chain uses TRBV2 and TRBJ1-6; D gene unclear. Looked up from germline, CDR1 is SNHLY and CDR2 is FYNNEI. Trimming took off 5 bases at V and 6 bases at J, with 11 bases between the two ends. The CDR3 is 14 amino acids.

The rearrangement uses TRBV7-6 and TRBJ1-1; D perhaps matches TRBD1 (6 bases). Trimming took 5 bases from V and 2 from J, leaving 18 bases between them. Germline CDR1 is SGHVS and CDR2 is FNYEAQ. CDR3 length: 16 residues. Here the CDR3 reads CASSARQAVPNTEAFF. The DNA for the CDR3 is TGTGCCAGCAGCGCAAGACAGGCCGTCCCCAACACTGAAGCTTTCTTT.

Many counts were recorded for this clonotype. The chain has TRBV5-5 and TRBJ2-1, with 12 bases lining up with TRBD1. Germline V gene sequence: CDR1 SGHKS, CDR2 YYEKEE (reference sequence). Trimming removed 2 bases from V and 9 bases from J; junction bases left unmatched: 3. The CDR3 runs to 14 residues. The CDR3 loop is CASSFGTGGIEQFF. CDR3 nucleotides: TGTGCCAGCAGCTTTGGGACAGGGGGCATTGAGCAGTTCTTC.

The chain employs TRBV12-3 or TRBV12-4 and TRBJ1-4, with D perhaps matching TRBD1 (5 bases). The CDR3 spans 14 residues. The V gene lost 4 bases and the J gene lost 8 bases, with 14 bases spanning the gap. The CDR3 region has the DNA TGTGCCAGCAGTTGGGCCGGGCAGGGCGAAAAACTGTTTTTT. As protein: CASSWAGQGEKLFF.

V usage is TRBV5-4 and J usage is TRBJ1-1; 12 bases fit TRBD1. The CDR3 has 16 residues. V dropped 4 bases and J dropped 4; count of bases not matched to a gene: 8. CDR1 is SGHNT and CDR2 is YYREEE in the germline V gene (reference sequence). The CDR3 DNA is TGTGCCAGCAGCGCCGGGACAGGGGGCGGAATCACTGAAGCTTTCTTT. It specifies CASSAGTGGGITEAFF.

The chain carries TRBV12-3 or TRBV12-4 and TRBJ2-3; 13 nucleotides align to TRBD2. This CDR3 has 18 residues. Trimming took 2 bases from V and 5 from J; bases not matched to a gene: 10. CDR3 sequence: CASSLNFGLAGEGDTQYF. The CDR3 DNA reads TGTGCCAGCAGTTTAAATTTCGGACTAGCGGGAGAAGGAGATACGCAGTATTTT.

This clonotype was counted a single time. The rearrangement links TRBV15 to TRBJ1-5; 7 nucleotides align to TRBD1. The junction had 14 bases not matched to a gene; V was cut back by 5 bases and J by 4 bases. CDR1 is LNHNV and CDR2 is YYDKDF in the germline V gene (reference sequence). CDR3 size: 17 residues. DNA of the CDR3: TGTGCCACCAGCCGCACGAGGGGGACAGTTTCAAATCAGCCCCAGCATTTT. Amino acid sequence: CATSRTRGTVSNQPQHF.

This clonotype turned up a few times. The chain is built from TRBV11-2 and TRBJ2-5; D is possibly TRBD1 (6 bases). CDR3 length equals 14 residues. The germline CDR1 and CDR2 sequences are SGHAT and FQNNGV. V lost 5 bases, J lost 3 bases, and 13 bases lay in between. CDR3 sequence reads: CASSPDRNKETQYF. Here the CDR3 DNA reads TGTGCCAGCAGCCCGGACAGAAATAAAGAGACCCAGTACTTC.

This clonotype was detected ten times or more. The CDR3 DNA follows: TGTGCCAGCAGGAATAACAGGGATGGGGCCTACAATCAGCCCCAGCATTTT. Protein product: CASRNNRDGAYNQPQHF. The V call is TRBV28, the J call TRBJ1-5, with a weak D call TRBD1 (6 bases). The germline gives CDR1 MDHEN, CDR2 SYDVKM. The CDR3 spans 17 residues. V lost 6 bases and J lost 3, with 21 bases in between.

This clonotype occurred a few times. The rearrangement joins TRBV20-1 to TRBJ2-2; tentatively, D is TRBD1 (5 bases). V lost 6 bases and J lost 0, with 11 bases in between. Looked up from germline, CDR1 is DFQATT and CDR2 is SNEGSKA (reference sequence). This CDR3 is built from 14 residues. CDR3 residues: CSAPGIANTGELFF. CDR3 nucleotides: TGCAGTGCACCAGGGATCGCGAACACCGGGGAGCTGTTTTTT.

The J gene is TRBJ1-2, the V gene TRBV7-9; D ambiguous. The germline V and J ends were trimmed by 5 bases and 8 bases, with 12 bases remaining between them. Germline lookup yields CDR1 SEHNR and CDR2 FQNEAQ (reference sequence). The CDR3 is 12 residues long. CDR3 protein: CASSTEGGGYTF. In DNA, the CDR3 is TGTGCCAGCAGCACGGAGGGAGGGGGCTACACCTTC.

The table lists this clonotype with a few counts. The gene calls are TRBV4-1 and TRBJ2-4, with a possible D match to TRBD1 (5 bases). The V and J ends lost 0 bases and 2 bases respectively, with 11 bases between them. CDR3 length equals 16 residues. CDR1 and CDR2 from the germline V gene are MGHRA and YSYEKL. The CDR3 loop is CASSQDRAGTKNIQYF. DNA of the CDR3: TGCGCCAGCAGCCAAGATAGGGCAGGGACCAAAAACATTCAGTACTTC.

This chain links TRBV5-1 with TRBJ1-2; no clear D gene. This CDR3 spans 14 amino acids. The germline gives CDR1 SGHRS, CDR2 YFSETQ. The V and J ends lost 0 bases and 3 bases respectively, with 9 bases between them. For the CDR3, the DNA is TGCGCCAGCAGCTTGGCCCCAGAGCACTATGGCTACACCTTC. Translating gives CASSLAPEHYGYTF.

This clonotype has more than one count but fewer than ten. The rearrangement joins TRBV19 to TRBJ2-2, with 8 bases identical to TRBD1. Unmatched junction bases numbered 4, after V lost 6 bases and J lost 7 bases. The germline V gene has CDR1 LNHDA and CDR2 SQIVND (reference sequence). This CDR3 is built from 13 residues. The CDR3 here is CASSRQGSGELFF. Here the CDR3 DNA reads TGTGCCAGTAGCCGACAGGGGAGCGGGGAGCTGTTTTTT. Based on the CDR3 plus reference TRBV19 and TRBJ2-2, the full variable domain is DGGITQSPKYLFRKEGQNVTLSCEQNLNHDAMYWYRQDPGQGLRLIYYSQIVNDFQKGDIAEGYSVSREKKESFPLTVTSAQKNPTAFYLCASSRQGSGELFFGEGSRLTVL.